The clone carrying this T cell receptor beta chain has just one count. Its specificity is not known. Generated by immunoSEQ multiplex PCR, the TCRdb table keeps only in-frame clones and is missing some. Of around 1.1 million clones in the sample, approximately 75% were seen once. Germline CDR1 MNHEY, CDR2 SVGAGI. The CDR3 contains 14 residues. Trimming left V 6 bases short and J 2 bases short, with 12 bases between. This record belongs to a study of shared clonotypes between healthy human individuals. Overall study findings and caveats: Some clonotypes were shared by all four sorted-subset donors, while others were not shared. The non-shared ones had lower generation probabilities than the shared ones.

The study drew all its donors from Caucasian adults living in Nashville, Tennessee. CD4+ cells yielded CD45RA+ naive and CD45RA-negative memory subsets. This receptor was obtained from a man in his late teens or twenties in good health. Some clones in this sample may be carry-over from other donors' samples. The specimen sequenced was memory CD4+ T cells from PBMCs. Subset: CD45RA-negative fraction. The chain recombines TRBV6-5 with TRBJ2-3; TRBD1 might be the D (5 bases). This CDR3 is CASSTARDTDTQYF. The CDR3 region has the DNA TGTGCCAGCAGCACCGCCAGGGACACAGATACGCAGTATTTT.